This T cell receptor beta chain was recorded in a study of T cells in Graves' hyperthyroidism and ophthalmopathy. This CDR3 has 12 amino acids. Germline assignment: CDR1 SGDLS and CDR2 YYNGEE. Trimming removed 3 bases at V and 8 bases at J, with 11 bases between. General study points: Most thyroid clonotypes expanded above 0.001 were also detected in blood.

This clonotype has just a few counts. Its target is not known. Amplification of TCR beta CDR3 regions used RNA as the template. Initially, a first-round RT-PCR of the TCR CDR3 employed the HTBI primer set. TCRdb processed the multiplex PCR reads anew with MiXCR; each CDR3 protein has one entry. The table has nearly 600,000 distinct CDR3 sequences, around 14% seen once. Material for sequencing was blood. The J gene is TRBJ1-2, the V gene TRBV9; no clear D. This sequence originates from a woman in her late teens or twenties with Graves' ophthalmopathy. The CDR3 DNA is TGTGCCAGCAGCGGCAACCGCCTGGGCTACACCTTC. Protein: CASSGNRLGYTF. Full variable domain (missing parts from reference TRBV9 and TRBJ1-2): DSGVTQTPKHLITATGQRVTLRCSPRSGDLSVYWYQQSLDQGLQFLIQYYNGEERAKGNILERFSAQQFPDLHSELNLSSLELGDSALYFCASSGNRLGYTFGSGTRLTVV.